This entry features one T cell receptor beta chain sequence. Its antigen is undetermined. A clone one base away is much larger, so this may be a read error. PBMCs stemmed from 10 ml fresh peripheral blood. Authors of the study amplified TCR beta CDR3 regions from RNA transcripts. HTBI primers drove first-round RT-PCR of the TCR CDR3. MiXCR was run by TCRdb on the multiplex PCR reads, yielding one entry per CDR3 protein. This table has around 280,000 distinct CDR3 sequences, roughly 13% appearing once. This CDR3 has 12 amino acids. Germline CDR1 is KGHDR and CDR2 is SFDVKD. The junction had 2 bases not matched to a gene; V was cut back by 3 bases and J by 7 bases. The sample is drawn from a study of T cells in Graves' hyperthyroidism and ophthalmopathy. Study details: Blood from the periphery was taken at initial diagnosis, before any treatment. Study conclusions and caveats: The blood repertoire included most of the expanded thyroid clonotypes above 0.001. Stable hyperthyroidism was separated from ophthalmopathy by a model based on 13 V-J features.

The receptor's source is a woman aged 40 to 50 with Graves' hyperthyroidism. The rearrangement joins TRBV24-1 to TRBJ2-7; TRBD1 matches at 7 bases. Input material: blood. The DNA for the CDR3 is TGTGCCACCAGTGATGCAGGGGGTGAGCAGTACTTC. As protein: CATSDAGGEQYF.